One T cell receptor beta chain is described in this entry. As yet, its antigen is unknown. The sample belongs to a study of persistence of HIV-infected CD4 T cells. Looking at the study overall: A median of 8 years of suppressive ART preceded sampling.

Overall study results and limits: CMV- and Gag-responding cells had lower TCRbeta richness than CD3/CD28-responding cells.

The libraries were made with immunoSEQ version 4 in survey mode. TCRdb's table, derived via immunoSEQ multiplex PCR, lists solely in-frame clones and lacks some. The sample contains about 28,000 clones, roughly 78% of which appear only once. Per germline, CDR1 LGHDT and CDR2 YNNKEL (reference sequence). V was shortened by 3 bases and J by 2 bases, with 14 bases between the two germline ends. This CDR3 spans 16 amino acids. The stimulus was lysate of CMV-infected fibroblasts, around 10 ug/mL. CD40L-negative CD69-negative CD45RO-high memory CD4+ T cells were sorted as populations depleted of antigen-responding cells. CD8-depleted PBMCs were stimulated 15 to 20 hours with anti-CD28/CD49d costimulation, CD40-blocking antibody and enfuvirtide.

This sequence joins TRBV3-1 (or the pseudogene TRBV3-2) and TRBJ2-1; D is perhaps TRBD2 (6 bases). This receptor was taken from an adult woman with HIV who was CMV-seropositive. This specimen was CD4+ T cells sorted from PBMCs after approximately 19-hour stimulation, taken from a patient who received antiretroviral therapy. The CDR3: CASSQTGTGPYNEQFF. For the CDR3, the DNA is TGTGCCAGCAGCCAGACTGGGACTGGTCCCTACAATGAGCAGTTCTTC.